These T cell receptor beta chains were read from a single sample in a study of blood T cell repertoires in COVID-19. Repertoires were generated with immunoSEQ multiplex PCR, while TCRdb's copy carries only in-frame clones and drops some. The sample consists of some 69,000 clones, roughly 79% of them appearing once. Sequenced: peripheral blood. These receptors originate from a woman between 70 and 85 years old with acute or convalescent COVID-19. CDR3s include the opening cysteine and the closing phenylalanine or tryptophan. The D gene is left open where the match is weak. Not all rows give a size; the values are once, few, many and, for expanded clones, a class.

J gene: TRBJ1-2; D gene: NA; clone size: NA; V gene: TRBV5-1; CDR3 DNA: TGCGCCAGCAGCTTGACCCGAGGTTGGAGCTATGGCTACACCTTC; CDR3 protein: CASSLTRGWSYGYTF
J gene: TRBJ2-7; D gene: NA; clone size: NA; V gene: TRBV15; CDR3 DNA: TGTGCCACCAGCAGAGAATCCTTCACGGGCTACGAGCAGTACTTC; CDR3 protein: CATSRESFTGYEQYF
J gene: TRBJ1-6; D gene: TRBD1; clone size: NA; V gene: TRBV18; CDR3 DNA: TGTGCCAGCTCTGCCGGACAGGCCCGCGATGGTAATTCACCCCTCCACTTT; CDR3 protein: CASSAGQARDGNSPLHF
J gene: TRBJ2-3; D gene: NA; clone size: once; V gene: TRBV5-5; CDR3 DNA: TGTGCCAGCAGCTTCGCCAGAGGACAGATTACAGATACGCAGTATTTT; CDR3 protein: CASSFARGQITDTQYF
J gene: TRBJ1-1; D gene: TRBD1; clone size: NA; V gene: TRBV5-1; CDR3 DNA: TGCGCCAGCAGCTGGGCGACAGGGGATGAAGCTTTCTTT; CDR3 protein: CASSWATGDEAFF
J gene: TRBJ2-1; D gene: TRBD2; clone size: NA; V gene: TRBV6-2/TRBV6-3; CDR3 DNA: TGTGCCAGCAGTTGGCTAGCGGGCTACAATGAGCAGTTCTTC; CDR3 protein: CASSWLAGYNEQFF
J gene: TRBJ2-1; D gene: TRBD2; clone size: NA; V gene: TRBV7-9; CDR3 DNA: TGTGCCAGCAGCTCCCAGGGACTAGCAAGTTACAATGAGCAGTTCTTC; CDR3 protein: CASSSQGLASYNEQFF
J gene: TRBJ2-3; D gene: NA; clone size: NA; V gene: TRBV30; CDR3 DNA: TGTGCCTGGGGGGCGCGGAGCACAGATACGCAGTATTTT; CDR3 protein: CAWGARSTDTQYF
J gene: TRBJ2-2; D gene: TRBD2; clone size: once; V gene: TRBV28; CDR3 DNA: TGTGCCAGCAGCCCGGGGGGAGCCAACACCGGGGAGCTGTTTTTT; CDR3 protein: CASSPGGANTGELFF
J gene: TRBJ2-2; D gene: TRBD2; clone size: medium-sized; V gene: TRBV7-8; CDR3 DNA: TGTGCCAGCAGCTACCCGAACCTAGCGGGAGTGAGCGGGGAGCTGTTTTTT; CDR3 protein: CASSYPNLAGVSGELFF
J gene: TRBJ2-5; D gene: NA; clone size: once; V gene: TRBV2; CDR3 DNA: TGTGCCAGCAGTGAAATCCTCGAACAACCCGACCAAGAGACCCAGTACTTC; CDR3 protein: CASSEILEQPDQETQYF
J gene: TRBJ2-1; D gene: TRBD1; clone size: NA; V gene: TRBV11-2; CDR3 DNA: TGTGCCAGCAGCTTCCAGGGGGCAAACTACAATGAGCAGTTCTTC; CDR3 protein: CASSFQGANYNEQFF
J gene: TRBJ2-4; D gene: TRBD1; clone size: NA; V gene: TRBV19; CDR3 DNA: TGTGCCAGTAGTCCGACCGGACAGGGGATGGTAGCCAAAAACATTCAGTACTTC; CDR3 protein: CASSPTGQGMVAKNIQYF
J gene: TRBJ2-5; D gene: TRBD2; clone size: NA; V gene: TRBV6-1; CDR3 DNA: TGTGCCAGCAGTGAAGCGAGGGCTAGCGGGGGAAGAGGGGGGACCCAGTACTTC; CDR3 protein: CASSEARASGGRGGTQYF
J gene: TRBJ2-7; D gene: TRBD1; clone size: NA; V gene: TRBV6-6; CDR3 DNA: TGTGCCAGCAGTTATTACGACAGGGGAGGAAACGAGCAGTACTTC; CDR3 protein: CASSYYDRGGNEQYF
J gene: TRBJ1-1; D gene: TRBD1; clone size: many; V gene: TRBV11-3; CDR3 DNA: TGTGCCAGCAGCCCGGGACAGGGAGGACAAGCTTTCTTT; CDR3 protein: CASSPGQGGQAFF
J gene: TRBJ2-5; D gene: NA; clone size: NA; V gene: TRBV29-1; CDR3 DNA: TGCAGCGTTGAAGGACAGGTGGAGACCCAGTACTTC; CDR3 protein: CSVEGQVETQYF
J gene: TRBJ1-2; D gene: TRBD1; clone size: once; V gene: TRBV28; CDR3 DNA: TGTGCCAGCCGACGCGGGACAGTTAACTATGGCTACACCTTC; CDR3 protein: CASRRGTVNYGYTF
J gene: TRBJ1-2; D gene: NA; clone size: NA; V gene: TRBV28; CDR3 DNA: TGTGCCAGCGGAGTCGGGGACTATGGCTACACCTTC; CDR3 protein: CASGVGDYGYTF
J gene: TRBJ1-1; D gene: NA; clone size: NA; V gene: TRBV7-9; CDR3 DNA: TGTGCCAGCAGCCCCGCAGGGCCGAGGCAATACACTGAAGCTTTCTTT; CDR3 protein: CASSPAGPRQYTEAFF
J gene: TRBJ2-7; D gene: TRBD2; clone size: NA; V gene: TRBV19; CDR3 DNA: TGTGCCAGTAGTAGGGCGGGAGGGGGGACCCCCTACGAGCAGTACTTC; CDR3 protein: CASSRAGGGTPYEQYF
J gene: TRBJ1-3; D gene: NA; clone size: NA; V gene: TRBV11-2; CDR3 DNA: TGTGCCAGCAGCTTAGATCGGGTCAGACTTACTGGAAACACCATATATTTT; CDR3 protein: CASSLDRVRLTGNTIYF
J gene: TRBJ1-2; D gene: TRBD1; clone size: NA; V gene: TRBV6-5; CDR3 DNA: TGTGCCAGCAGGGGACAGGGGTACTACACCTTC; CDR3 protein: CASRGQGYYTF